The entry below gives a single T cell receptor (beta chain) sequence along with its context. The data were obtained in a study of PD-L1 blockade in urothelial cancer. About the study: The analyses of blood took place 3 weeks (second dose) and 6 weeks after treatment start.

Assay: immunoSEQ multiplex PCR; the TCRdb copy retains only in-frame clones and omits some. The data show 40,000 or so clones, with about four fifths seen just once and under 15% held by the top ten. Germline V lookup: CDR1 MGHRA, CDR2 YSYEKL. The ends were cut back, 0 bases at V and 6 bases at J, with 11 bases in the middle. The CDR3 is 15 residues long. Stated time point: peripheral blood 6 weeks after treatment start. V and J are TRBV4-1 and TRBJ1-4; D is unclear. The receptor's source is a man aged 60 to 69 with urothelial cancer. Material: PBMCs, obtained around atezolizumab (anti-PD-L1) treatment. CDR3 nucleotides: TGCGCCAGCAGCCAAGAGTTTGAGGCGTATGAAAAACTGTTTTTT. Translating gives CASSQEFEAYEKLFF.